Below, 9 T cell receptor beta chains from the same sample are listed, as sequenced in a study of T cells in Graves' hyperthyroidism and ophthalmopathy. RNA transcripts gave rise to amplified TCR beta CDR3 regions. The HTBI primer set was used in a first-round RT-PCR of the TCR CDR3. Each CDR3 protein is one row after TCRdb ran MiXCR on the multiplex PCR reads. The sample yields 730,000 or so distinct CDR3 sequences, about 19% seen once. Sequencing input: blood. These TCRs come from a woman aged 50 to 60 with Graves' hyperthyroidism that later progressed to Graves' ophthalmopathy.

For the CDR3, the DNA is TGCAGTGCTAGAGATCTGACCAGGGGTCCGTACACTGAAGCTTTCTTT. Translation: CSARDLTRGPYTEAFF. The chain has TRBV20-1 and TRBJ1-1; tentative D call: TRBD1 (6 bases). Germline lookup yields CDR1 DFQATT and CDR2 SNEGSKA (reference sequence). V gave up 0 bases and J gave up 3 bases, with 17 bases separating them. The CDR3 covers 16 residues.

This clonotype came up a few times. This chain joins TRBV7-9 and TRBJ1-2, with 8 bases identical to TRBD1. The J segment lost 5 bases and the V segment lost 5 bases, leaving 7 bases of the junction unmatched. The CDR3 spans 14 residues. CDR1 and CDR2 from the germline V gene are SEHNR and FQNEAQ (reference sequence). The CDR3 spells CASSTGTGKYGYTF. In nucleotides, the CDR3 is TGTGCCAGCAGCACCGGGACAGGAAAGTATGGCTACACCTTC.

In this sample, this clonotype turned up a few times. V gene TRBV28 combines with J gene TRBJ2-3; D remains ambiguous. Trimming shortened V by 4 bases and J by 1 base, and 9 bases separated the two germline ends. Germline V gives CDR1 MDHEN, CDR2 SYDVKM. This CDR3 contains 14 residues. The CDR3 sequence is CASSSSERTDTQYF. The CDR3 DNA follows: TGTGCCAGCAGTTCAAGCGAGCGCACAGATACGCAGTATTTT.

This rearrangement joins TRBV18 to TRBJ1-2, with TRBD1 matching over 7 bases. The V gene's germline CDR1 is KGHSH and CDR2 LQKENI. The V segment lost 3 bases and the J segment 8 bases; nucleotides outside the gene matches: 15. The CDR3 loop spans 16 amino acids. The CDR3, as DNA: TGTGCCAGCTCACCGGGGGGACAGATGGAGGTGGGAGGCTACACCTTC. Protein product: CASSPGGQMEVGGYTF.

This clonotype has ten or more counts. The rearrangement uses TRBV18 and TRBJ1-2; 7 bases are a match to TRBD1. Trimming removed 3 bases from V and 0 bases from J; junction bases left unmatched: 7. Germline-derived CDR1 and CDR2 are KGHSH and LQKENI. The CDR3 runs 16 residues. The CDR3 protein is CASSPYRGPTNYGYTF. In DNA, the CDR3 is TGTGCCAGCTCACCGTACAGGGGACCTACTAACTATGGCTACACCTTC.

This clonotype was seen ten or more times. The gene calls are TRBV5-1 and TRBJ2-3, with a possible D match to TRBD2 (7 bases). Trimming pared 2 bases from V and 6 bases from J, leaving 19 bases between. Germline values: CDR1 SGHRS, CDR2 YFSETQ. There are 16 residues in the CDR3. The CDR3 region has the DNA TGCGCCAGCAGCTTCGCGGGGGCCTTACACGACGATACGCAGTATTTT. Protein sequence: CASSFAGALHDDTQYF.

Ten or more counts support this clonotype. The CDR3 region is CASSSGTEGINQPQHF. The CDR3 nucleotides are TGTGCCAGCAGCTCCGGGACGGAGGGAATCAATCAGCCCCAGCATTTT. The V and J genes are TRBV7-9 and TRBJ1-5, with a possible D match to TRBD1 (5 bases). V was pared by 4 bases and J by 3 bases, with 16 bases between. Germline V gives CDR1 SEHNR, CDR2 FQNEAQ (reference sequence). The CDR3 runs to 16 residues.

This clonotype was counted only a few times. This chain links TRBV12-3 or TRBV12-4 with TRBJ1-5; D not resolved. Between the trimmed V and J ends, which lost 5 bases and 1 base, there was a span of 15 bases. The CDR3 covers 16 residues. DNA of the CDR3: TGTGCCAGCAGTCCCCGGGCAGAGGTGAGCAATCAGCCCCAGCATTTT. This gives the protein CASSPRAEVSNQPQHF.

This clonotype was recorded many times. This chain links TRBV3-1 with TRBJ1-1; possibly TRBD1 for D (5 bases). V was trimmed by 1 base and J by 10 bases, leaving 10 bases between them. CDR1 LGHDT and CDR2 YNNKEL come from the germline V gene (reference sequence). There are 12 residues in the CDR3. CDR3 DNA sequence: TGTGCCAGCAGCCAAGGGGGACCAGGAGCTTTCTTT. Amino acids: CASSQGGPGAFF. The full variable domain, rest sourced from reference TRBV3-1 and TRBJ1-1, is DTAVSQTPKYLVTQMGNDKSIKCEQNLGHDTMYWYKQDSKKFLKIMFSYNNKELIINETVPNRFSPKSPDKAHLNLHINSLELGDSAVYFCASSQGGPGAFFGQGTRLTVV.